Below, 9 T cell receptor beta chains from the same sample are listed, as sequenced in a study of beta chain features in type 1 diabetes. The whole isolated RNA underwent reverse transcription, so sequencing captured expressed TCRB transcripts. The data were produced by immunoSEQ multiplex PCR, yet TCRdb's version contains in-frame clones alone and is incomplete. Of 200,000 to 250,000 clones in the sample, 25% to 30% were seen once. The sample comprised central memory CD4+ T cells from blood. The receptor source for this set is a man aged 25 to 40 in good health.

The genes are TRBV28 and TRBJ2-7; 8 nucleotides align to TRBD2. The CDR3 spans 15 residues. After removal of 5 bases from V and 0 bases from J, the junction contained 6 bases not matched to a gene. The germline V gene encodes CDR1 MDHEN and CDR2 SYDVKM. CDR3 sequence (DNA): TGTGCCAGCAGTGGGGCCAGCGGGAGCTCCTACGAGCAGTACTTC. It yields the protein CASSGASGSSYEQYF. Full variable domain (remainder filled in from reference TRBV28 and TRBJ2-7): DVKVTQSSRYLVKRTGEKVFLECVQDMDHENMFWYRQDPGLGLRLIYFSYDVKMKEKGDIPEGYSVSREKKERFSLILESASTNQTSMYLCASSGASGSSYEQYFGPGTRLTVT.

This clone has a handful of counts. The chain joins TRBV30 to TRBJ1-6; TRBD1 is a possible D gene (5 bases). Germline V lookup: CDR1 GTSNPN, CDR2 SVGIG (reference sequence). Trimming took off 2 bases at V and 6 bases at J, with 8 bases between the two ends. The CDR3 is 13 residues long. CDR3 sequence (DNA): TGTGCCTGGAGTCAGGGCATTAATTCACCCCTCCACTTT. Translated: CAWSQGINSPLHF.

This clone was counted only a few times. V is TRBV11-2 and J is TRBJ2-7; the D is unclear. Per germline, CDR1 SGHAT and CDR2 FQNNGV. The V gene lost 0 bases and the J gene lost 3 bases, with 6 bases spanning the gap. This CDR3 has 13 amino acids. CDR3 protein: CASSLDHNYEQYF. DNA for the CDR3: TGTGCCAGCAGCTTAGATCACAACTACGAGCAGTACTTC.

J is TRBJ2-5 and V is TRBV5-4; 15 nucleotides match TRBD2. The germline V gene has CDR1 SGHNT and CDR2 YYREEE (reference sequence). After removal of 3 bases from V and 0 bases from J, the junction contained 6 bases not matched to a gene. CDR3 length equals 18 residues. DNA for the CDR3: TGTGCCAGCAGCTCGGGACTAGCGGGGGGAACGTACCAAGAGACCCAGTACTTC. This gives the protein CASSSGLAGGTYQETQYF.

The V call is TRBV18, the J call TRBJ2-5, with 9 bases fitting TRBD2. CDR3 length equals 14 residues. The V gene end was trimmed by 3 bases and the J gene end by 5 bases; junction bases not matched to a gene: 4. CDR1 and CDR2 (germline): KGHSH, LQKENI. The CDR3 nucleotides are TGTGCCAGCTCACCCGGGACTAGCCTCGAGACCCAGTACTTC. Amino acids: CASSPGTSLETQYF.

The rearrangement joins TRBV6-5 to TRBJ1-2, with 8 bases aligning to TRBD1. This CDR3 is built from 15 residues. Germline trimming cut 7 bases from V and 8 bases from J; bases unmatched to any gene: 15. The germline V gene has CDR1 MNHEY and CDR2 SVGAGI. The CDR3 sequence is CASKFKDRAVSGYTF. CDR3 nucleotides: TGTGCCAGCAAGTTTAAGGACAGGGCAGTTTCCGGCTACACCTTC.

A note on this clone: Other DNA sequences of this sample code for an identical CDR3. This chain uses TRBV2 with TRBJ1-2, with TRBD1 matching over 7 bases. The length of the CDR3 is 12 residues. The trim removed 3 bases at V and 6 bases at J, leaving 1 base unmatched. The germline gives CDR1 SNHLY, CDR2 FYNNEI. The chain's CDR3 is CASSDDRDGYTF. The CDR3 DNA reads as TGTGCCAGCAGTGACGACAGGGATGGCTACACCTTC. Full variable domain (missing parts from reference TRBV2 and TRBJ1-2): EPEVTQTPSHQVTQMGQEVILRCVPISNHLYFYWYRQILGQKVEFLVSFYNNEISEKSEIFDDQFSVERPDGSNFTLKIRSTKLEDSAMYFCASSDDRDGYTFGSGTRLTVV.

This clone occurred a few times. The J gene is TRBJ2-3, the V gene TRBV7-2; 12 nucleotides align to TRBD2. The CDR3 has 16 residues. Germline assignment: CDR1 SGHTA and CDR2 FQGNSA. V was clipped by 5 bases and J by 3 bases; unmatched bases: 6. DNA of the CDR3: TGTGCCAGCAGCCTGAGACTAGCGGGGGCTACAGATACGCAGTATTTT. This translates into CASSLRLAGATDTQYF.

The DNA for the CDR3 is TGCAGCGTTGACCAGGAGGGCCTGAACACTGAAGCTTTCTTT. Translation: CSVDQEGLNTEAFF. The rearrangement links TRBV29-1 to TRBJ1-1; D gene ambiguous. The ends were cut back, 3 bases at V and 0 bases at J, with 11 bases in the middle. The CDR3 covers 14 residues. Per the germline V gene, CDR1 is SQVTM and CDR2 is ANQGSEA.